The rows below give T cell receptor beta chains drawn from one sample of a study of cytomegalovirus exposure and HLA in healthy donors. Sequencing used immunoSEQ multiplex PCR; TCRdb keeps in-frame clones, though not all of them. The sample includes under 250,000 clones, roughly 80% seen only once; the top ten take 4.5% to 7%. The source material was PBMCs. These receptors came from a young woman in good health and CMV-seronegative. Each CDR3 is given with its conserved first and last residue. Fields, in order: clone size, J gene, D gene, V gene, CDR3 DNA, CDR3 protein. D genes are given only for firm matches. Only some rows state a clone size, as once, few, many or a class for expanded clones.

- TRBJ2-1 TRBD2 TRBV28 TGTGCCAGCAGTCCGTGGACTAGCGGGAGTAGGAATGAGCAGTTCTTC CASSPWTSGSRNEQFF
- TRBJ1-4 - TRBV4-1 TGCGCCAGCAGCCAAGCCAGGGTTAATGAAAAACTGTTTTTT CASSQARVNEKLFF
- TRBJ1-1 TRBD1 TRBV5-1 TGCGCCAGCAGCAGCAACAGGGGGCGGAGCAACACTGAAGCTTTCTTT CASSSNRGRSNTEAFF
- TRBJ2-7 TRBD1 TRBV10-3 TGTGCCATCAGTGAGGCAAGGACAGGGGCGTACGAGCAGTACTTC CAISEARTGAYEQYF
- TRBJ1-1 TRBD1 TRBV6-1 TGTGCCAGCAGTGACCTTGACAGGGGGGATCCTTTCTTT CASSDLDRGDPFF
- TRBJ1-5 - TRBV6-6 TGTGCCAGCAGCAAGGAGGGAACCGTTAGCAATCAGCCCCAGCATTTT CASSKEGTVSNQPQHF
- TRBJ1-4 - TRBV30 TGTGCCTGGCGGCAGGGAGGTCCTTTTGCTGGTGGAAAACTGTTTTTT CAWRQGGPFAGGKLFF
- TRBJ2-7 TRBD2 TRBV7-2 TGTGCCAGCAGCTTAGTATTGGCGGGAGCGAAAATGTCCTACGAGCAGTACTTC CASSLVLAGAKMSYEQYF
few TRBJ1-2 TRBD1 TRBV2 TGTGCCAGCACGGGACAGAACTATGGCTACACCTTC CASTGQNYGYTF
- TRBJ1-2 TRBD1 TRBV5-6 TGTGCCAGCAGCTTGTATGGGACAGGGGGAGCTAACTATGGCTACACCTTC CASSLYGTGGANYGYTF
- TRBJ2-1 TRBD2 TRBV2 TGTGCAACCAACCCGCGGGGGGCGTACAATGAGCAGTTCTTC CATNPRGAYNEQFF
once TRBJ2-2 - TRBV7-6 TGTGCCAGCAGCTTAGCGCCGACCGCGAGCACCGGGGAGCTGTTTTTT CASSLAPTASTGELFF
- TRBJ1-2 - TRBV15 TGTGCCACCAGCAGAGCCATTGGGACACATGGCTACACCTTC CATSRAIGTHGYTF
- TRBJ2-1 - TRBV29-1 TGCAGCGTTGAAGTCGACGGTACTGGGAGAGGCAATGAGCAGTTCTTC CSVEVDGTGRGNEQFF
few TRBJ1-2 - TRBV5-1 TGCGCCAGCAGCTTGGAAAGGGGAAGCTATGGCTACACCTTC CASSLERGSYGYTF
- TRBJ2-7 - TRBV28 TGTGCCAGCAGTACAGCGACCTACGAGCAGTACTTC CASSTATYEQYF
- TRBJ2-3 - TRBV4-1 TGCGCCAGCAGCCAAGTTGGCGGGGTAGGGACAGATACGCAGTATTTT CASSQVGGVGTDTQYF
- TRBJ1-5 - TRBV10-2 TGCGCCAGCAGTGAGGGGGGGGAGTATCAGCCCCAGCATTTT CASSEGGEYQPQHF
- TRBJ1-2 - TRBV19 TGTGCCACCTCAGGCCGGGGCGTAGGGTATGGCTACACCTTC CATSGRGVGYGYTF
- TRBJ2-1 - TRBV5-1 TGCGCCAGCAGCTTGGGGGGCGGCTACAATGAGCAGTTCTTC CASSLGGGYNEQFF
- TRBJ1-1 TRBD1 TRBV6-5 TGTGCCAGCAGTCGGACAGGGGCCCCTTACACTGAAGCTTTCTTT CASSRTGAPYTEAFF
- TRBJ1-1 TRBD1 TRBV5-1 TGCGCCAGCAGGGGGACAGGCGGGATGAACACTGAAGCTTTCTTT CASRGTGGMNTEAFF
once TRBJ2-1 - TRBV30 TGTGCCTGGAGCCCTCTCGCCGCAGGGGGGCTTGGTAGTGAGCAGTTCTTC CAWSPLAAGGLGSEQFF
- TRBJ1-1 - TRBV2 TGTGCCAGCGGTCTTCTCCCAGGATCGAACACTGAAGCTTTCTTT CASGLLPGSNTEAFF
- TRBJ2-5 TRBD2 TRBV9 TGTGCCAGCAGCGTAGGGCCTAGCGGGGCAGAGACCCAGTACTTC CASSVGPSGAETQYF
- TRBJ1-4 - TRBV27 TGTGCCAGCAGTCCACCAGGGTGGGCTAATGAAAAACTGTTTTTT CASSPPGWANEKLFF
- TRBJ2-1 TRBD1 TRBV27 TGTGCCAGCAGCCCCACGGGACAGGGCTTCAATGAGCAGTTCTTC CASSPTGQGFNEQFF
- TRBJ2-1 TRBD1 TRBV30 TGTGCCTGGAGACAGGGGGCAGGGGTTATCAAGAACCATGAGCAGTTCTTC CAWRQGAGVIKNHEQFF
- TRBJ2-4 - TRBV6-4 TGTGCCAGCAGTTACCACCCAGAGGGCATTCAGTACTTC CASSYHPEGIQYF
- TRBJ1-1 - TRBV7-9 TGTGCCAGCAGAGAATCGGGACACTGGAGGACTGAAGCTTTCTTT CASRESGHWRTEAFF
- TRBJ2-2 TRBD2 TRBV27 TGTGCCAGCAGTTTATCATCTAGCGGGGGGCCGAACACCGGGGAGCTGTTTTTT CASSLSSSGGPNTGELFF
- TRBJ2-1 - TRBV2 TGTGCCAGCAGTGATTTGGTTCTCGGGTATGAGCAGTTCTTC CASSDLVLGYEQFF
- TRBJ1-4 TRBD1 TRBV28 TGTGCCAGCAGCCAGGACAGGGGAAATGAAAAACTGTTTTTT CASSQDRGNEKLFF
once TRBJ1-2 - TRBV7-8 TGTGCCAGCAGCTCCCTCTTGGAGGGACTGGCCTATGGCTACACCTTC CASSSLLEGLAYGYTF
few TRBJ1-5 - TRBV27 TGTGCCAGCAGTTTGGGGGACGGAGATAATCAGCCCCAGCATTTT CASSLGDGDNQPQHF
- TRBJ1-5 - TRBV27 TGTGCCAGCAGTTCACGGACAGAGACAGCTGGGAATCAGCCCCAGCATTTT CASSSRTETAGNQPQHF
- TRBJ2-2 - TRBV9 TGTGCCAGCAGCGTCTCCGGGGAGCTGTTTTTT CASSVSGELFF
once TRBJ1-2 - TRBV5-1 TGCGCCAGCAGCTTTTCGACCCCGGGGGCCTATGGCTACACCTTC CASSFSTPGAYGYTF
- TRBJ1-2 - TRBV28 TGTGCCAGCAGCCTGACTGGGGCAGGGAGACGGGGCTACACCTTC CASSLTGAGRRGYTF
- TRBJ1-2 - TRBV5-3 TGTGCCAGAAGGCAACCTTATGGCTACACCTTC CARRQPYGYTF
- TRBJ2-7 - TRBV30 TGTGCCTGGACTATACGCTGCTACGAGCAGTACTTC CAWTIRCYEQYF
- TRBJ1-1 - TRBV18 TGTGCCAGCTCACCGACCCGGAACACTGAAGCTTTCTTT CASSPTRNTEAFF
few TRBJ2-7 TRBD2 TRBV19 TGTGCCAGTAGCGGGACTAGCGGGACCTACGAGCAGTACTTC CASSGTSGTYEQYF
few TRBJ1-2 - TRBV30 TGTGCCTGGGAGCGGGCCCTTAACTATGGCTACACCTTC CAWERALNYGYTF
- TRBJ1-5 TRBD1 TRBV2 TGTGCCAGCGGGACAGGTCAAGATCAGCCCCAGCATTTT CASGTGQDQPQHF
few TRBJ2-2 - TRBV2 TGTGCCAGCAGTGAAGGGCCAACCGGGGAGCTGTTTTTT CASSEGPTGELFF
once TRBJ2-5 - TRBV5-1 TGCGCCAGCAGCTTGGCTTACGGGACAGAGACCCAGTACTTC CASSLAYGTETQYF
- TRBJ1-1 - TRBV11-3 TGTGCCAGCAGCCCCGGGACGGCCACTGAAGCTTTCTTT CASSPGTATEAFF
- TRBJ2-1 TRBD1 TRBV29-1 TGCAGCGACCGAGTGACAGGGGGCAGCTACAATGAGCAGTTCTTC CSDRVTGGSYNEQFF
- TRBJ1-2 - TRBV13 TGTGCCAGCAGCTTAGGCGGGGGCAGGGTGTACGATGGCTACACCTTC CASSLGGGRVYDGYTF
- TRBJ1-4 - TRBV5-1 TGCGCCAGCAGCTTGGTCGCGGGTGGGCGCCATGAAAAACTGTTTTTT CASSLVAGGRHEKLFF
- TRBJ2-6 TRBD1 TRBV28 TGTGCCAGCAGTCACCAGGGGACAGGGGGCGTTGGGGCCAACGTCCTGACTTTC CASSHQGTGGVGANVLTF
- TRBJ1-2 - TRBV5-6 TGTGCCAGCAGCTACGGCACAGGGAGCTATGGCTACACCTTC CASSYGTGSYGYTF
- TRBJ2-2 - TRBV6-1 TGTGCCAGCAGTGATCGCCCACTTACCAACACCGGGGAGCTGTTTTTT CASSDRPLTNTGELFF
- TRBJ2-1 - TRBV2 TGTGCCAGCAGTGAGGGTGGGGAGCAGTTCTTC CASSEGGEQFF
- TRBJ1-2 TRBD1 TRBV6-5 TGTGCCAGCAGTTCCCGCGGACAGGGGTTAATTTATGGCTACACCTTC CASSSRGQGLIYGYTF
- TRBJ1-5 - TRBV2 TGTGCCAGCAGTGCCAGTAATAGCAATCAGCCCCAGCATTTT CASSASNSNQPQHF
- TRBJ1-2 - TRBV28 TGTGCCAGCAGTTTAAGGGAACAGGGTCAGGGTGGCTACACCTTC CASSLREQGQGGYTF
once TRBJ2-7 - TRBV11-2 TGTGCCAGCAGGCACCCCGGGTTAAGAGGCGAGCAGTACTTC CASRHPGLRGEQYF
- TRBJ1-1 - TRBV29-1 TGCAGCGTTGAAATAGGGGGGAACACTGAAGCTTTCTTT CSVEIGGNTEAFF